These T cell receptor beta chains were read from a single sample in a study of cytomegalovirus exposure and HLA in healthy donors. Repertoires were generated with immunoSEQ multiplex PCR, while TCRdb's copy carries only in-frame clones and drops some. Of approximately 240,000 clones in the sample, over 65% were seen once. Source material: PBMCs. These receptors came from a woman aged 55-70 years in good health and CMV-seropositive. Each CDR3 is given with its conserved first and last residue. Each record gives: CDR3 length, V gene, D gene, J gene, CDR3 protein, CDR3 DNA. The D gene is left open where the match is weak.

16	TRBV30	-	TRBJ1-6	CAWSLSGSPYNSPLHF	TGTGCCTGGAGTCTTTCAGGGTCCCCCTATAATTCACCCCTCCACTTT
14	TRBV19	TRBD1	TRBJ1-1	CASSITGGNTEAFF	TGTGCCAGTAGTATAACAGGGGGGAACACTGAAGCTTTCTTT
13	TRBV7-9	-	TRBJ2-5	CANGRDHQETQYF	TGTGCCAATGGGCGGGACCACCAAGAGACCCAGTACTTC
14	TRBV5-1	-	TRBJ1-5	CASSVGQGNQPQHF	TGCGCCAGCAGCGTGGGCCAGGGCAATCAGCCCCAGCATTTT
13	TRBV15	-	TRBJ1-2	CATSRSGPYGYTF	TGTGCCACCAGCAGGTCAGGGCCCTATGGCTACACCTTC
14	TRBV27	-	TRBJ1-1	CASSQNRVITEAFF	TGTGCCAGCAGTCAAAACAGGGTGATCACTGAAGCTTTCTTT
16	TRBV15	TRBD2	TRBJ2-3	CATSRDLAGGADTQYF	TGTGCCACCAGCAGAGATCTAGCGGGGGGGGCAGATACGCAGTATTTT
14	TRBV11-2	-	TRBJ1-1	CASSRGQLNTEAFF	TGTGCCAGCAGCCGCGGACAGTTGAACACTGAAGCTTTCTTT
16	TRBV4-2	-	TRBJ1-3	CASSPSLRGSGNTIYF	TGTGCCAGCAGCCCCTCACTCAGAGGCTCTGGAAACACCATATATTTT
13	TRBV6-1	-	TRBJ1-1	CASSGIGQQEAFF	TGTGCCAGCAGTGGAATCGGACAGCAAGAAGCTTTCTTT
16	TRBV9	TRBD2	TRBJ2-1	CASSVAAGGAGHEQFF	TGTGCCAGCAGCGTAGCGGCGGGAGGGGCCGGTCATGAGCAGTTCTTC
13	TRBV5-1	-	TRBJ1-4	CASSLVPDEKLFF	TGCGCCAGCAGCTTGGTTCCGGATGAAAAACTGTTTTTT
18	TRBV4-3	TRBD1	TRBJ2-6	CASSQEWTGSSGANVLTF	TGCGCCAGCAGCCAAGAATGGACAGGGAGTTCTGGGGCCAACGTCCTGACTTTC
14	TRBV19	-	TRBJ2-3	CASSVGRSTDTQYF	TGTGCCAGTAGTGTAGGTCGTAGCACAGATACGCAGTATTTT
16	TRBV28	-	TRBJ2-7	CASQKDVAGYPYEQYF	TGTGCCAGCCAGAAGGATGTCGCAGGTTATCCCTACGAGCAGTACTTC
14	TRBV5-1	TRBD1	TRBJ2-5	CASSGGQVTETQYF	TGCGCCAGCAGTGGGGGACAGGTAACAGAGACCCAGTACTTC